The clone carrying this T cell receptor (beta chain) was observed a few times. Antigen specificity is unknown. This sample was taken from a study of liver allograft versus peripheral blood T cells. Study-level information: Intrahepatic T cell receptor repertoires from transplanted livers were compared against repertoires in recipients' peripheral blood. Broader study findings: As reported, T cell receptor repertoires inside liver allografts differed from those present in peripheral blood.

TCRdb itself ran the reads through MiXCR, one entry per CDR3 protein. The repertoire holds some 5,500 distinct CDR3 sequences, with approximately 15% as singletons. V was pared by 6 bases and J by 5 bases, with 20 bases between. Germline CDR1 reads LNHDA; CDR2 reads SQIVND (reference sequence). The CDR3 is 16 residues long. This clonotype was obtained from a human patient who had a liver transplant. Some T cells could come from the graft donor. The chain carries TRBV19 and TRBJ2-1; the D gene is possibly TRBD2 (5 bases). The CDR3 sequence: CASRLRAWTGNNEQFF. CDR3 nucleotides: TGTGCCAGTAGACTCAGAGCCTGGACTGGGAACAATGAGCAGTTCTTC.